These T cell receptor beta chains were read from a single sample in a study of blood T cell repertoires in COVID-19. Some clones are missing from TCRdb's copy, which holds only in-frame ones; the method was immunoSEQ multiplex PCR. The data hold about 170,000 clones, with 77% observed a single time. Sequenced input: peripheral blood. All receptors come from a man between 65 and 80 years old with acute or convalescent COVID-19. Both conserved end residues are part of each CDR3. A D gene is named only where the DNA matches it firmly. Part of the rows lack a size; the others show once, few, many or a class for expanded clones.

cdr3_aa: CASSSSGAYQETQYF
cdr3_nt: TGTGCCAGCAGTTCTAGCGGGGCCTACCAAGAGACCCAGTACTTC
clone_size: -
d_call: TRBD2
v_call: TRBV28
j_call: TRBJ2-5

cdr3_aa: CASSPPWREKSLAKNIQYF
cdr3_nt: TGTGCCAGCAGCCCCCCCTGGCGGGAGAAATCCTTAGCCAAAAACATTCAGTACTTC
clone_size: few
d_call: TRBD2
v_call: TRBV7-8
j_call: TRBJ2-4

cdr3_aa: CASSVGNRDSPLHF
cdr3_nt: TGTGCCAGCAGCGTAGGAAACAGGGATTCACCCCTCCACTTT
clone_size: few
d_call: -
v_call: TRBV9
j_call: TRBJ1-6

cdr3_aa: CASSELGAANEQFF
cdr3_nt: TGTGCCAGCAGTGAATTGGGGGCTGCCAATGAGCAGTTCTTC
clone_size: -
d_call: -
v_call: TRBV6-1
j_call: TRBJ2-1

cdr3_aa: CASSYSVGLAGLNTGELFF
cdr3_nt: TGTGCCAGCAGTTACTCCGTGGGGCTAGCGGGATTGAACACCGGGGAGCTGTTTTTT
clone_size: -
d_call: TRBD2
v_call: TRBV6-2/TRBV6-3
j_call: TRBJ2-2

cdr3_aa: CASSQRQGNGYTF
cdr3_nt: TGTGCCAGCAGCCAAAGGCAGGGGAATGGCTACACCTTC
clone_size: few
d_call: -
v_call: TRBV4-2
j_call: TRBJ1-2

cdr3_aa: CASSYSIGQLYTEAFF
cdr3_nt: TGTGCCAGCAGTTACTCGATTGGACAGCTTTACACTGAAGCTTTCTTT
clone_size: -
d_call: -
v_call: TRBV6-5
j_call: TRBJ1-1

cdr3_aa: CASGGLAETSFF
cdr3_nt: TGTGCCAGCGGGGGGTTAGCGGAGACTTCGTTCTTC
clone_size: -
d_call: -
v_call: TRBV2
j_call: TRBJ2-1

cdr3_aa: CALLKGQMYYGYTF
cdr3_nt: TGTGCCTTACTTAAGGGACAGATGTACTATGGCTACACCTTC
clone_size: -
d_call: TRBD1
v_call: TRBV30
j_call: TRBJ1-2

cdr3_aa: CASSQDRGSVAEAFF
cdr3_nt: TGTGCCAGCTCACAAGACAGGGGGTCTGTCGCTGAAGCTTTCTTT
clone_size: -
d_call: TRBD1
v_call: TRBV18
j_call: TRBJ1-1

cdr3_aa: CASSWGEQETQYF
cdr3_nt: TGTGCCAGCAGTTGGGGCGAACAAGAGACCCAGTACTTC
clone_size: few
d_call: -
v_call: TRBV12-3/TRBV12-4
j_call: TRBJ2-5

cdr3_aa: CASSLDSSTEAFF
cdr3_nt: TGTGCCAGCAGCTTAGACAGTAGCACTGAAGCTTTCTTT
clone_size: -
d_call: -
v_call: TRBV5-6
j_call: TRBJ1-1

cdr3_aa: CASSLRVWNGYTF
cdr3_nt: TGTGCCAGCAGTTTACGGGTTTGGAATGGCTACACCTTC
clone_size: -
d_call: -
v_call: TRBV28
j_call: TRBJ1-2

cdr3_aa: CASSQVEETQYF
cdr3_nt: TGCGCCAGCAGTCAGGTCGAAGAGACCCAGTACTTC
clone_size: -
d_call: -
v_call: TRBV4-1
j_call: TRBJ2-5

cdr3_aa: CASSTWTTLHGELFF
cdr3_nt: TGTGCCAGCAGTACATGGACTACCTTGCACGGGGAGCTGTTTTTT
clone_size: many
d_call: -
v_call: TRBV2
j_call: TRBJ2-2

cdr3_aa: CASSLGAVDYNEQFF
cdr3_nt: TGTGCCAGCAGCTTGGGAGCAGTCGACTACAATGAGCAGTTCTTC
clone_size: -
d_call: -
v_call: TRBV11-3
j_call: TRBJ2-1

cdr3_aa: CASSLDPLAGPDTQYF
cdr3_nt: TGCGCCAGCAGCTTGGACCCACTAGCGGGACCAGATACGCAGTATTTT
clone_size: -
d_call: TRBD2
v_call: TRBV5-1
j_call: TRBJ2-3

cdr3_aa: CASSLGTGYQPQHF
cdr3_nt: TGTGCCAGCAGCTTAGGGACAGGGTATCAGCCCCAGCATTTT
clone_size: -
d_call: TRBD1
v_call: TRBV28
j_call: TRBJ1-5

cdr3_aa: CASSRDRDYEQYF
cdr3_nt: TGCGCCAGCAGCCGGGACAGAGACTACGAGCAGTACTTC
clone_size: -
d_call: TRBD1
v_call: TRBV5-1
j_call: TRBJ2-7

cdr3_aa: CASSWSGTAINYGYTF
cdr3_nt: TGTGCCAGCAGCTGGTCCGGGACAGCAATTAACTATGGCTACACCTTC
clone_size: -
d_call: TRBD1
v_call: TRBV5-5
j_call: TRBJ1-2

cdr3_aa: CSVESQGPYEQYF
cdr3_nt: TGCAGCGTTGAAAGTCAGGGGCCCTACGAGCAGTACTTC
clone_size: once
d_call: -
v_call: TRBV29-1
j_call: TRBJ2-7

cdr3_aa: CASSETGDNSPLHF
cdr3_nt: TGCGCCAGCAGTGAGACAGGGGATAATTCACCCCTCCACTTT
clone_size: -
d_call: TRBD1
v_call: TRBV10-1
j_call: TRBJ1-6

cdr3_aa: CASSLGDGGNYPYEQYF
cdr3_nt: TGTGCCAGCAGCTTGGGGGACGGAGGGAACTACCCCTACGAGCAGTACTTC
clone_size: -
d_call: -
v_call: TRBV5-8
j_call: TRBJ2-7

cdr3_aa: CASSFSQGNYGYTF
cdr3_nt: TGTGCCAGCAGTTTTTCGCAGGGTAACTATGGCTACACCTTC
clone_size: -
d_call: -
v_call: TRBV27
j_call: TRBJ1-2

cdr3_aa: CASSFRTGQDQPQHF
cdr3_nt: TGTGCCAGCAGTTTCAGGACAGGGCAAGATCAGCCCCAGCATTTT
clone_size: -
d_call: TRBD1
v_call: TRBV6-2/TRBV6-3
j_call: TRBJ1-5

cdr3_aa: CASSQFTGINTEAFF
cdr3_nt: TGCGCCAGCAGCCAATTCACGGGGATTAACACTGAAGCTTTCTTT
clone_size: -
d_call: -
v_call: TRBV4-1
j_call: TRBJ1-1

cdr3_aa: CASSSTQRDADTQYF
cdr3_nt: TGTGCCAGCAGCTCCACACAACGGGATGCAGATACGCAGTATTTT
clone_size: few
d_call: -
v_call: TRBV11-3
j_call: TRBJ2-3

cdr3_aa: CASSSQAAGSYYEQYF
cdr3_nt: TGTGCCAGCAGTTCCCAAGCGGCCGGGAGCTACTACGAGCAGTACTTC
clone_size: -
d_call: -
v_call: TRBV28
j_call: TRBJ2-7

cdr3_aa: CASSKSRRGNTEAFF
cdr3_nt: TGTGCCAGCAGCAAATCCAGGCGTGGGAACACTGAAGCTTTCTTT
clone_size: once
d_call: -
v_call: TRBV5-8
j_call: TRBJ1-1

cdr3_aa: CASSPRGGIEKLFF
cdr3_nt: TGTGCCAGCAGTCCACGCGGGGGGATTGAAAAACTGTTTTTT
clone_size: -
d_call: -
v_call: TRBV27
j_call: TRBJ1-4

cdr3_aa: CASSPGANTGELFF
cdr3_nt: TGCGCCAGCAGCCCCGGGGCGAACACCGGGGAGCTGTTTTTT
clone_size: -
d_call: -
v_call: TRBV5-1
j_call: TRBJ2-2

cdr3_aa: CAISDGQGNEQYF
cdr3_nt: TGTGCCATCAGTGATGGACAGGGCAACGAGCAGTACTTC
clone_size: -
d_call: TRBD1
v_call: TRBV10-3
j_call: TRBJ2-7

cdr3_aa: CASSLTGWSAEAFF
cdr3_nt: TGCGCCAGCAGCTTGACAGGGTGGAGCGCTGAAGCTTTCTTT
clone_size: -
d_call: -
v_call: TRBV5-1
j_call: TRBJ1-1

cdr3_aa: CASRARTSGEVEQYF
cdr3_nt: TGTGCCAGCAGGGCCCGGACTAGCGGGGAAGTTGAGCAGTACTTC
clone_size: few
d_call: TRBD2
v_call: TRBV2
j_call: TRBJ2-7

cdr3_aa: CASGLGLLAGRGGTDTQYF
cdr3_nt: TGTGCTAGTGGTTTGGGTCTACTAGCGGGGAGGGGGGGCACAGATACGCAGTATTTT
clone_size: once
d_call: TRBD2
v_call: TRBV12-5
j_call: TRBJ2-3

cdr3_aa: CASSYSRRYTF
cdr3_nt: TGTGCCAGCAGTTACTCGAGGCGCTACACCTTC
clone_size: -
d_call: -
v_call: TRBV6-5
j_call: TRBJ1-2

cdr3_aa: CAWSGGQENEKLFF
cdr3_nt: TGTGCCTGGAGTGGGGGACAGGAGAATGAAAAACTGTTTTTT
clone_size: -
d_call: TRBD1
v_call: TRBV30
j_call: TRBJ1-4

cdr3_aa: CASSTQPRLAGGTGELFF
cdr3_nt: TGTGCCAGCAGCACCCAGCCCCGTCTAGCGGGCGGCACCGGGGAGCTGTTTTTT
clone_size: -
d_call: TRBD2
v_call: TRBV9
j_call: TRBJ2-2

cdr3_aa: CASSIRPPGTGVGEKLFF
cdr3_nt: TGTGCCAGTAGTATCCGGCCCCCGGGGACAGGGGTAGGCGAAAAACTGTTTTTT
clone_size: -
d_call: TRBD1
v_call: TRBV19
j_call: TRBJ1-4

cdr3_aa: CASKAQARGRTDTQYF
cdr3_nt: TGCGCCAGCAAGGCTCAGGCGCGGGGGCGCACAGATACGCAGTATTTT
clone_size: -
d_call: -
v_call: TRBV5-1
j_call: TRBJ2-3

cdr3_aa: CASSPDRDINYGYTF
cdr3_nt: TGTGCCAGCAGCCCCGATCGTGACATTAACTATGGCTACACCTTC
clone_size: few
d_call: -
v_call: TRBV6-5
j_call: TRBJ1-2

cdr3_aa: CASSTLRDRVSGDTGELFF
cdr3_nt: TGCGCCAGCAGCACGCTGAGGGACAGGGTTAGTGGGGACACCGGGGAGCTGTTTTTT
clone_size: -
d_call: TRBD1
v_call: TRBV5-1
j_call: TRBJ2-2

cdr3_aa: CASSLRGLAGDTQYF
cdr3_nt: TGCGCCAGCAGCCTTCGGGGACTAGCGGGAGATACGCAGTATTTT
clone_size: few
d_call: TRBD2
v_call: TRBV5-1
j_call: TRBJ2-3

cdr3_aa: CAWSPGQNNSPLHF
cdr3_nt: TGTGCCTGGAGTCCGGGACAGAATAATTCACCCCTCCACTTT
clone_size: -
d_call: TRBD1
v_call: TRBV30
j_call: TRBJ1-6

cdr3_aa: CASSIGSLRGTEAFF
cdr3_nt: TGTGCCAGTAGTATAGGGAGCCTCCGAGGGACTGAAGCTTTCTTT
clone_size: -
d_call: -
v_call: TRBV19
j_call: TRBJ1-1

cdr3_aa: CASSGGGWQPQHF
cdr3_nt: TGTGCCAGTTCCGGGGGGGGCTGGCAGCCCCAGCATTTT
clone_size: -
d_call: -
v_call: TRBV19
j_call: TRBJ1-5

cdr3_aa: CASSLQDSYEQYF
cdr3_nt: TGTGCCAGCAGCTTACAGGACAGCTACGAGCAGTACTTC
clone_size: once
d_call: -
v_call: TRBV7-8
j_call: TRBJ2-7

cdr3_aa: CASSATSGGGTDTQYF
cdr3_nt: TGTGCCAGCAGCGCGACTAGCGGGGGGGGAACAGATACGCAGTATTTT
clone_size: few
d_call: TRBD2
v_call: TRBV9
j_call: TRBJ2-3

cdr3_aa: CASSLQGTGELFF
cdr3_nt: TGTGCCAGCAGCCTCCAGGGGACCGGGGAGCTGTTTTTT
clone_size: once
d_call: -
v_call: TRBV9
j_call: TRBJ2-2

cdr3_aa: CASSQTGDSTDTQYF
cdr3_nt: TGTGCCAGCTCACAGACAGGGGACAGCACAGATACGCAGTATTTT
clone_size: -
d_call: TRBD1
v_call: TRBV18
j_call: TRBJ2-3

cdr3_aa: CAISVQGQNSPLHF
cdr3_nt: TGTGCCATCAGTGTTCAGGGACAAAATTCACCCCTCCACTTT
clone_size: -
d_call: -
v_call: TRBV10-3
j_call: TRBJ1-6

cdr3_aa: CASSLAGGALRRGYTF
cdr3_nt: TGTGCCAGCAGCTTGGCCGGTGGGGCTTTGCGGAGAGGCTACACCTTC
clone_size: -
d_call: -
v_call: TRBV5-8
j_call: TRBJ1-2

cdr3_aa: CASSLAPAGDTQYF
cdr3_nt: TGTGCCAGCAGCTTAGCGCCCGCGGGAGATACGCAGTATTTT
clone_size: -
d_call: -
v_call: TRBV7-8
j_call: TRBJ2-3

cdr3_aa: CASSLLNQPQHF
cdr3_nt: TGTGCCAGCAGTTTACTGAATCAGCCCCAGCATTTT
clone_size: few
d_call: -
v_call: TRBV28
j_call: TRBJ1-5

cdr3_aa: CASSNGGRMSSYEQYF
cdr3_nt: TGTGCCAGCAGCAATGGGGGCAGGATGAGCTCCTACGAGCAGTACTTC
clone_size: -
d_call: -
v_call: TRBV21-1
j_call: TRBJ2-7

cdr3_aa: CASSSPPLASDLYTQYF
cdr3_nt: TGTGCCAGTAGTTCTCCTCCCTTGGCTTCCGACTTATATACGCAGTATTTT
clone_size: many
d_call: -
v_call: TRBV19
j_call: TRBJ2-3

cdr3_aa: CAIEDRVSKNIQYF
cdr3_nt: TGTGCCATCGAAGACAGGGTTTCCAAAAACATTCAGTACTTC
clone_size: -
d_call: TRBD1
v_call: TRBV28
j_call: TRBJ2-4

cdr3_aa: CASSPGTGLTNEKLFF
cdr3_nt: TGTGCCAGCAGCCCCGGGACAGGGCTTACTAATGAAAAACTGTTTTTT
clone_size: -
d_call: TRBD1
v_call: TRBV9
j_call: TRBJ1-4

cdr3_aa: CAWSVPGTVYEQYF
cdr3_nt: TGTGCCTGGAGTGTCCCGGGGACAGTATACGAGCAGTACTTC
clone_size: few
d_call: TRBD1
v_call: TRBV30
j_call: TRBJ2-7

cdr3_aa: CAISEGQTTNYGYTF
cdr3_nt: TGTGCCATCAGTGAGGGACAGACAACTAACTATGGCTACACCTTC
clone_size: -
d_call: -
v_call: TRBV10-3
j_call: TRBJ1-2